The following is a T cell receptor beta chain sequence with its context. Its specificity is not known. The data derive from a study of cytomegalovirus exposure and HLA in healthy donors. Study observations and caveats: Roughly even sequencing depth across donors was the assumption behind the presence/absence analyses.

Germline values: CDR1 SGHNT, CDR2 YENEEA. V shed 5 bases, J shed 5 bases, and the junction held 9 bases outside the gene matches. The CDR3 consists of 16 residues. Vbeta (60) and Jbeta (13) primers were used in the PCR. Generated by immunoSEQ multiplex PCR, the TCRdb table keeps only in-frame clones and is missing some. There are 200,000 to 250,000 clones in the sample; 85% to 90% occur only once, and over 1% lies in the top ten. Sequencing was done on a sample of PBMCs. This receptor was taken from a human donor in good health. The chain joins TRBV11-3 to TRBJ2-1; 10 positions agree with TRBD1. DNA for the CDR3: TGTGCCAGCAGCGCCCGGGACAGGGGTAACCACAATGAGCAGTTCTTC. Amino acid sequence: CASSARDRGNHNEQFF.